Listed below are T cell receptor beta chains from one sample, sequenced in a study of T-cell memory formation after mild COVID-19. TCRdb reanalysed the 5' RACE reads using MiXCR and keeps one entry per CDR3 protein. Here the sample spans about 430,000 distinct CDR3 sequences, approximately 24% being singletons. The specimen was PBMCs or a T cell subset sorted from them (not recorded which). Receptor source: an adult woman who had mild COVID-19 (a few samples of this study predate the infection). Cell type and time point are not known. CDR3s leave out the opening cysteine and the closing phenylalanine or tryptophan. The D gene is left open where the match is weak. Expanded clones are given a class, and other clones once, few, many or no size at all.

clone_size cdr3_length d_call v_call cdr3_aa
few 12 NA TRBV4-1 ASSQPLMNTEAF
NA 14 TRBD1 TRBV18 ASSPSPGTGTDTQY
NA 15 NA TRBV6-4 ASSDAPGGEFIHMQY
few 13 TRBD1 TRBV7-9 ASSFGTGGRETQY
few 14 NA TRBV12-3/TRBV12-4 ASSDTRRRGGREQY
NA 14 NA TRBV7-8 ASSSTARGRSYEQY
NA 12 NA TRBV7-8 ASSLGQIGDTQY
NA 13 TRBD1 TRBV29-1 SVLDPGTGLGKQF
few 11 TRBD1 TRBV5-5 ASNGQARNEQF
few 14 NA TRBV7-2 ASSLLRQGGADEQF
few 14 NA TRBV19 ASNLNGGHSNQPQH
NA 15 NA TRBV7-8 ASRPTRGPTSTDTQY
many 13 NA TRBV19 ASSTFRDRNSPLH
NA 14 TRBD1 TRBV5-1 ASSTDGTAPGGGYT
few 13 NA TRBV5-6 ASSLSGFGNQPQH
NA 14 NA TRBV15 ATSPEIRGFGTEAF
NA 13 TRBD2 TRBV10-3 ATGLAGGDTGELF
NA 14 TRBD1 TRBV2 ARATSLTGVSEGAF
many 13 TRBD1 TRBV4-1 ASSQARGSYNEQF
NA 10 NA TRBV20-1 SARENTGEQF
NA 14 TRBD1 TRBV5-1 ASSLTGESLNTEAF
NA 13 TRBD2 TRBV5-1 ASSLSRGGRETQY
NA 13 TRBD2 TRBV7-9 ASSSVGGGHYEQY
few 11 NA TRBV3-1 ASGRAGSYGYT
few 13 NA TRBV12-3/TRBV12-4 ASSFYWGGTTEAF
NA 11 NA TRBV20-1 SAPTSGANVLT
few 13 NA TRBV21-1 ASSTRSSSYNEQF
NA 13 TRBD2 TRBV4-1 ASSQGRGGTDTQY
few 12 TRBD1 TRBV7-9 ASSGTGIAQPQH
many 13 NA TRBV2 ASSLENGSTDTQY
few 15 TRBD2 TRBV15 ATSIRLAGEFQETQY
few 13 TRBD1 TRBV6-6 ASPGLEGQKYGYT
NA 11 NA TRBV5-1 ASSMPGSTGYT
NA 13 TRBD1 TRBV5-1 ASSSTGSENQPQH
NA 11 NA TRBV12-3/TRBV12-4 ASTSLRNTEAF
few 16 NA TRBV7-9 ASSLAVWTTRMNTEAF
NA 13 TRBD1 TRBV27 ASSHRGDIAYEQY
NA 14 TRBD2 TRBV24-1 ATSDRGTSGARELF
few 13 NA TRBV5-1 ASSLVVIGNTEAF
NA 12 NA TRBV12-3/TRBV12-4 ASSFGGMRGKAF
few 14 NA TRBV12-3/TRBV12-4 ASSYQAVRREKTQY
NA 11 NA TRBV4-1 ASSPDNQETQY
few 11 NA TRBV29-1 SVPGWIGNEQF
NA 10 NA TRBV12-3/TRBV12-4 ASSWLVDTQY
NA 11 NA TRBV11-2 ASSLVFNEKLF
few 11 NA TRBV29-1 SVRFRGSTEAF
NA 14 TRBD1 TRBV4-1 ASSQPGGRVGSPLH
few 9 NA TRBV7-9 ASQMQYTQY